The rows below give T cell receptor beta chains drawn from one sample of a study of blood T cell repertoires in COVID-19. Method: immunoSEQ multiplex PCR; TCRdb's copy keeps in-frame clones and lacks some. The repertoire holds a few hundred thousand clones, with about 92% as singletons. What was sequenced was peripheral blood. The receptor source for this set is a woman aged 55-69 years with COVID-19, enrolled during active disease. CDR3s include the opening cysteine and the closing phenylalanine or tryptophan. The D gene is left open where the match is weak.

TRBD1 | TRBJ1-6 | TRBV2 | 14 | CASSEDRGFTPLHF
- | TRBJ1-1 | TRBV29-1 | 10 | CSVAPTEAFF
TRBD1 | TRBJ1-2 | TRBV6-1 | 16 | CASSGADRGLNYGYTF
TRBD1 | TRBJ2-2 | TRBV28 | 15 | CASSLGFQGDGELFF
- | TRBJ1-2 | TRBV6-5 | 13 | CASSYGEYSGYTF
- | TRBJ1-6 | TRBV9 | 16 | CASSLRRRPEDSPLHF
- | TRBJ1-5 | TRBV28 | 12 | CASSLWSMPQHF
- | TRBJ2-2 | TRBV10-3 | 17 | CAIRPDGHRFNTGELFF
- | TRBJ1-5 | TRBV7-8 | 13 | CASSLSSNQPQHF
- | TRBJ2-1 | TRBV28 | 13 | CASSSARAHEQFF
TRBD2 | TRBJ2-5 | TRBV11-2 | 17 | CASSLDRRGGFQETQYF
TRBD2 | TRBJ2-3 | TRBV9 | 12 | CASGLAADTQYF
TRBD2 | TRBJ2-7 | TRBV6-1 | 16 | CASSDGSGGTNYEQYF
TRBD2 | TRBJ2-1 | TRBV18 | 14 | CASSRAGGDNEQFF
- | TRBJ1-1 | TRBV6-5 | 11 | CASSVNTEAFF
TRBD1 | TRBJ1-1 | TRBV2 | 14 | CASRNIQGGQKAFF
TRBD1 | TRBJ2-7 | TRBV2 | 16 | CASRDVVGTGDYEQYF
- | TRBJ1-3 | TRBV7-2 | 14 | CASSLGRAGNTIYF
- | TRBJ1-1 | TRBV19 | 14 | CASSRRIGGAEAFF
- | TRBJ2-5 | TRBV6-5 | 14 | CASSYGRAKETQYF
TRBD1 | TRBJ1-2 | TRBV7-9 | 15 | CASSLYGDREYGYTF
- | TRBJ1-6 | TRBV12-3/TRBV12-4 | 13 | CASSSEANSPLHF
- | TRBJ1-3 | TRBV28 | 14 | CASSSGFSGNTIYF
- | TRBJ2-7 | TRBV5-5 | 13 | CASSWGGPGEQYF
TRBD1 | TRBJ1-5 | TRBV27 | 15 | CASSPTGFQDQPQHF
- | TRBJ2-1 | TRBV4-1 | 15 | CASSQGRGDRKVQFF
- | TRBJ1-1 | TRBV7-9 | 14 | CASSRGLSPIEAFF
TRBD1 | TRBJ2-5 | TRBV15 | 15 | CATSSWDRPQETQYF
- | TRBJ1-1 | TRBV19 | 17 | CASSNTWGRMMNTEAFF
TRBD2 | TRBJ2-1 | TRBV19 | 18 | CASSKTLLAGAPSNEQFF
TRBD2 | TRBJ2-1 | TRBV14 | 16 | CASSPPSGGFYNEQFF
TRBD1 | TRBJ1-4 | TRBV18 | 17 | CASSTRTGRTTNEKLFF
TRBD1 | TRBJ1-4 | TRBV6-5 | 15 | CASSIGTGGGEKLFF
- | TRBJ1-2 | TRBV28 | 14 | CASRGNRALSGYTF
TRBD1 | TRBJ2-7 | TRBV20-1 | 11 | CSVGTAYEQYF
TRBD2 | TRBJ2-1 | TRBV2 | 13 | CASTGGVRSEQFF
TRBD1 | TRBJ1-1 | TRBV11-3 | 13 | CASSWDSSTEAFF
- | TRBJ1-2 | TRBV12-3/TRBV12-4 | 11 | CASSSGVGYTF
- | TRBJ2-5 | TRBV19 | 11 | CASSIRETQYF
TRBD2 | TRBJ2-5 | TRBV15 | 17 | CATSRDLAGGLGETQYF
- | TRBJ1-1 | TRBV5-3 | 15 | CARSPRRREVTEAFF
- | TRBJ2-5 | TRBV7-2 | 12 | CASSFQRETQYF
- | TRBJ2-5 | TRBV5-4 | 13 | CASSFSGGETQYF
TRBD2 | TRBJ2-3 | TRBV28 | 18 | CASSSPGLAGRSRGTQYF
TRBD1 | TRBJ1-5 | TRBV19 | 14 | CASRAYRGGQPQHF
- | TRBJ2-4 | TRBV7-3 | 16 | CASSLNAGFAKNIQYF